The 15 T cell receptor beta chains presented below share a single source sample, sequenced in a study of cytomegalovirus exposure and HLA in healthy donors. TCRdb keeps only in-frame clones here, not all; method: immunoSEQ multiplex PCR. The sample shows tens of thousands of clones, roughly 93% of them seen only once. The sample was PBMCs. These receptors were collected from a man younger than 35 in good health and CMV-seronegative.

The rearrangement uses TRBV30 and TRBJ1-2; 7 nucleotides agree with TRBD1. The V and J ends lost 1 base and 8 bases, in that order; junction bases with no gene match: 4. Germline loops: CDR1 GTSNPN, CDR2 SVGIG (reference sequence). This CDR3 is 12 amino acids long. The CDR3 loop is CAWSEGAGGYTF. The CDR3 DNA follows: TGTGCCTGGAGTGAGGGGGCGGGCGGCTACACCTTC.

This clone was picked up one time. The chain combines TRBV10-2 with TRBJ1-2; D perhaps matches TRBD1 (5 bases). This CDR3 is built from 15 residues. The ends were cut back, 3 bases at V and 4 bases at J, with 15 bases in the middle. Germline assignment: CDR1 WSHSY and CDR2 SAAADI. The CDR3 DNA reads TGCGCCAGCAGTGACCGGTCATCAGGGTTCTATGGCTACACCTTC. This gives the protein CASSDRSSGFYGYTF.

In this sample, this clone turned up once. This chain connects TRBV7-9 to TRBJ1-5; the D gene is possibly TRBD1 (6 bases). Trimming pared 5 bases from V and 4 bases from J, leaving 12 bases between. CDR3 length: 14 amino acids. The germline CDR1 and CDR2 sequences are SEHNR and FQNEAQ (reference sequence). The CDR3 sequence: CASSPGTSNQPQHF. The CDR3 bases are TGTGCCAGCAGCCCCGGGACATCTAATCAGCCCCAGCATTTT.

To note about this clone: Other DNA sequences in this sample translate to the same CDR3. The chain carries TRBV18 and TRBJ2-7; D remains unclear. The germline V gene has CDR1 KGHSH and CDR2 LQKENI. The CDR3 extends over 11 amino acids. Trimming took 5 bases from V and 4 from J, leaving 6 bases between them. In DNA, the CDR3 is TGTGCCAGCTCAGCGGATTACGAGCAGTACTTC. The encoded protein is CASSADYEQYF.

CDR3 sequence: CASSQDRDEAFF. The CDR3 DNA reads as TGTGCCAGCAGCCAGGACAGGGATGAAGCTTTCTTT. The chain links TRBV2 to TRBJ1-1, with TRBD1 matching 8 bases. This CDR3 has 12 residues. With 6 bases clipped from V and 7 bases from J, the junction kept 4 bases outside the gene matches. CDR1 and CDR2 from the germline V gene are SNHLY and FYNNEI.

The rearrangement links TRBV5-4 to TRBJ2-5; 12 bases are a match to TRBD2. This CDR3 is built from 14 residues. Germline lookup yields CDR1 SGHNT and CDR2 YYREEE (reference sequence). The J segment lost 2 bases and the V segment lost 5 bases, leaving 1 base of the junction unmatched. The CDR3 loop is CASRLAGGQETQYF. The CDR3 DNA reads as TGTGCCAGCAGGCTAGCGGGAGGGCAAGAGACCCAGTACTTC.

This CDR3 is CSVWGRSKGATEAFF. The CDR3 bases are TGCAGCGTCTGGGGGCGGTCGAAGGGGGCCACTGAAGCTTTCTTT. V gene TRBV29-1 combines with J gene TRBJ1-1; 7 bases line up with TRBD1. The CDR3 covers 15 residues. The V and J ends lost 6 bases and 4 bases, in that order; junction bases with no gene match: 14. Germline CDR1 SQVTM, CDR2 ANQGSEA.

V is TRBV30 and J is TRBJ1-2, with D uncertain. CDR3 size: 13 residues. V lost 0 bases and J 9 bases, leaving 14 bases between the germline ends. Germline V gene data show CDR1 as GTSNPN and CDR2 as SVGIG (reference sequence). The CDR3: CAWSVLRGGSYTF. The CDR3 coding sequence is TGTGCCTGGAGTGTACTAAGAGGAGGTAGCTACACCTTC. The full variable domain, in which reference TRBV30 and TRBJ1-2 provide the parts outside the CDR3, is SQTIHQWPATLVQPVGSPLSLECTVEGTSNPNLYWYRQAAGRGLQLLFYSVGIGQISSEVPQNLSASRPQDRQFILSSKKLLLSDSGFYLCAWSVLRGGSYTFGSGTRLTVV.

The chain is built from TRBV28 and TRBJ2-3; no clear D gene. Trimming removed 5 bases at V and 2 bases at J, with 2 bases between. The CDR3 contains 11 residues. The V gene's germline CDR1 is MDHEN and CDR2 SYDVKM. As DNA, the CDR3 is TGTGCCAGCAGTCTCACAGATACGCAGTATTTT. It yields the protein CASSLTDTQYF.

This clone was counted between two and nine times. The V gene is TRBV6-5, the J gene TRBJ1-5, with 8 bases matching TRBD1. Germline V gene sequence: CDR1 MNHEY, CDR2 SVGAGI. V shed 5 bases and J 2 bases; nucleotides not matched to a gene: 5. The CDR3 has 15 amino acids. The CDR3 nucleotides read TGTGCCAGCAGTCCCAGGGGGCAGGGCAATCAGCCCCAGCATTTT. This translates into CASSPRGQGNQPQHF.

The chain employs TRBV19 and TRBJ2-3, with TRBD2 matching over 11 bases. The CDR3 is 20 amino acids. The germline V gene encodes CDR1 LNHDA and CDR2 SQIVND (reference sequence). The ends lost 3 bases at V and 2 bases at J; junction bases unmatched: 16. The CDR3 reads CASSIEGGLAGGGNTDTQYF. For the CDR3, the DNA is TGTGCCAGTAGTATCGAAGGAGGGCTAGCGGGGGGCGGAAACACAGATACGCAGTATTTT.

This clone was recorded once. This CDR3 reads CASSLGGSGGVLEQFF. Written as DNA, the CDR3 is TGTGCCAGCAGTTTAGGCGGTAGCGGGGGGGTATTAGAGCAGTTCTTC. This chain connects TRBV27 to TRBJ2-1, with 11 nucleotides matching TRBD2. J gave up 10 bases and V 2 bases, and 10 bases lay outside the gene matches. This CDR3 spans 16 amino acids. The V gene's germline CDR1 is MNHEY and CDR2 SMNVEV (reference sequence).

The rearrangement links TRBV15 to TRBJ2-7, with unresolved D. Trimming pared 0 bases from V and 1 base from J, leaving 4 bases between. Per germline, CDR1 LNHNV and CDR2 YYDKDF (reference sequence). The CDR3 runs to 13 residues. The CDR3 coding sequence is TGTGCCACCAGCAGAGATCGGTCCTACGAGCAGTACTTC. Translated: CATSRDRSYEQYF.

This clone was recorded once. This chain's CDR3 is CASSLGANEQYF. The CDR3 DNA reads TGCGCCAGCAGCTTGGGTGCGAACGAGCAGTACTTC. The chain uses TRBV5-1 and TRBJ2-7; D unclear. Deletions cut 0 bases from V and 5 bases from J, with 6 bases between. CDR1 and CDR2 (germline): SGHRS, YFSETQ. The length of the CDR3 is 12 residues.

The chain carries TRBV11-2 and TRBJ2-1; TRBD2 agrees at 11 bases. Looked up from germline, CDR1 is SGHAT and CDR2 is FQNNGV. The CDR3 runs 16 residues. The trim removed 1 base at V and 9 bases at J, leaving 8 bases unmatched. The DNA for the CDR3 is TGTGCCAGCAGCTTAGGGCTAGCGGGGGGTCTCGGTGAGCAGTTCTTC. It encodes CASSLGLAGGLGEQFF.